A single sample gave rise to the 17 T cell receptor beta chains below, sequenced in a study of control samples from healthy donors and cancer patients. Method: immunoSEQ multiplex PCR; TCRdb's copy keeps in-frame clones and lacks some. The profile shows over 70,000 clones, about 88% of them singletons. The sequencing sample was made of blood. The receptors here all came from a woman aged 55-69 years in good health.

The chain joins TRBV21-1 to TRBJ2-2; TRBD1, the table's D call, lacks a check against the DNA. TRBV21-1 is deemed a pseudogene. This CDR3 spans 19 amino acids. The CDR3 DNA is TGTGCCAGCAGCAAAGTGTTAGGTAGCGGACAGGGGTACACCGGGGAGCTGTTTTTT. It encodes CASSKVLGSGQGYTGELFF.

The chain recombines TRBV15 with TRBJ1-1; D might be TRBD1 (6 bases). Trimming shortened V by 0 bases and J by 7 bases, and 12 bases separated the two germline ends. The CDR3 is 14 amino acids. Germline CDR1 is LNHNV and CDR2 is YYDKDF (reference sequence). CDR3: CATSRDRGGVEAFF. In nucleotides, the CDR3 is TGTGCCACCAGCAGAGATCGGGGGGGCGTTGAAGCTTTCTTT.

This sequence joins TRBV28 and TRBJ2-6, with TRBD2 as a possible D gene (7 bases). Germline V lookup: CDR1 MDHEN, CDR2 SYDVKM. The germline V and J ends were trimmed by 7 bases and 2 bases, with 24 bases remaining between them. The CDR3 runs to 19 residues. The CDR3 is CASTARRGGADPGANVLTF. The DNA for the CDR3 is TGTGCCAGCACGGCGAGGAGGGGGGGAGCGGACCCTGGGGCCAACGTCCTGACTTTC.

CDR3 coding DNA: TGTGCCAGCAGTTTCGACGGAGACTATGGCTACACCTTC. It translates to CASSFDGDYGYTF. The V gene is TRBV27, the J gene TRBJ1-2; D unresolved. This CDR3 spans 13 amino acids. Germline values: CDR1 MNHEY, CDR2 SMNVEV (reference sequence). Trimming took 3 bases from V and 3 from J, leaving 8 bases between them.

The chain employs TRBV4-3 and TRBJ2-3; D remains ambiguous. Germline lookup yields CDR1 LGHNA and CDR2 YSLEER. This CDR3 region has 18 residues. V lost 0 bases and J lost 0, with 16 bases in between. The CDR3: CASSQEWARDLSTDTQYF. The CDR3 DNA is TGCGCCAGCAGCCAAGAATGGGCCCGCGACCTTAGCACAGATACGCAGTATTTT.

This clone has only one observation. The rearrangement uses TRBV14 and TRBJ1-2, with D hard to call. The CDR3 is 15 amino acids. V dropped 4 bases and J dropped 3 bases, with 15 bases sitting between them. The V gene's germline CDR1 is SGHDN and CDR2 FVKESK. CDR3 in DNA: TGTGCCAGCAGCCCGGCCCCTCTAAGCGACTATGGCTACACCTTC. It encodes CASSPAPLSDYGYTF.

The V and J genes are TRBV4-3 and TRBJ1-2; D uncertain. CDR1 and CDR2 (germline): LGHNA, YSLEER. Between the trimmed V and J ends, which lost 5 bases and 8 bases, there was a span of 21 bases. The CDR3 consists of 15 residues. CDR3 sequence reads: CASSSGNNGVYGYTF. The CDR3 coding sequence is TGCGCCAGCAGCTCCGGAAACAATGGGGTTTACGGCTACACCTTC.

CDR3 loop: CASSPGQVNQPQHF. The CDR3 DNA is TGTGCCAGTAGTCCGGGACAAGTCAATCAGCCCCAGCATTTT. The chain recombines TRBV19 with TRBJ1-5, with D possibly matching TRBD1 (6 bases). The V gene lost 5 bases and the J gene lost 3 bases, with 11 bases spanning the gap. The CDR3 sequence is 14 residues long. CDR1 is LNHDA, CDR2 SQIVND, per germline (reference sequence).

Notes on this clone: One junction end does not reproduce the germline sequence, and a read error may be involved. The rearrangement uses TRBV7-2 and TRBJ1-2, with no clear D. The CDR3 is 13 residues long. CDR1 and CDR2 (germline): SGHTA, FQGNSA. The CDR3 DNA reads TGTGCCAGCAACTTAGGGTGGTGGTTTGGCTACACCTTC. As protein: CASNLGWWFGYTF.

The V and J genes are TRBV7-2 and TRBJ1-1; D perhaps matches TRBD1 (5 bases). CDR3 length equals 14 residues. The germline V gene has CDR1 SGHTA and CDR2 FQGNSA. V shed 1 base and J shed 5 bases, with 11 bases lying between them. CDR3 nucleotides: TGTGCCAGCAGCTTAGTTGGGAGGGGAACTGAAGCTTTCTTT. Translated, it gives CASSLVGRGTEAFF. Drawing the rest from reference TRBV7-2 and TRBJ1-1, the complete variable domain is GAGVSQSPSNKVTEKGKDVELRCDPISGHTALYWYRQSLGQGLEFLIYFQGNSAPDKSGLPSDRFSAERTGGSVSTLTIQRTQQEDSAVYLCASSLVGRGTEAFFGQGTRLTVV.

The chain is built from TRBV18 and TRBJ1-3; D gene unclear. The CDR3 contains 15 residues. V was shortened by 6 bases and J by 0 bases, with 12 bases between the two germline ends. Per germline, CDR1 KGHSH and CDR2 LQKENI. CDR3 DNA: TGTGCCAGCTCGCCCGGTGGAGTCTCTGGAAACACCATATATTTT. This codes for CASSPGGVSGNTIYF.

The chain joins TRBV19 to TRBJ2-3; D is unresolved. The germline V gene has CDR1 LNHDA and CDR2 SQIVND (reference sequence). V was clipped by 3 bases and J by 5 bases, with 9 bases between them. The CDR3 spans 13 residues. In nucleotides, the CDR3 is TGTGCCAGTAGTATGTCCCCGGGAGATACGCAGTATTTT. Protein sequence: CASSMSPGDTQYF.

The chain recombines TRBV11-2 with TRBJ2-2, with D possibly being TRBD1 (5 bases). V dropped 7 bases and J dropped 7 bases, with 22 bases sitting between them. The CDR3 sequence is 16 residues long. The germline V gene has CDR1 SGHAT and CDR2 FQNNGV. The CDR3 DNA follows: TGTGCCAGCACCACTCTTGGGGCGTTGAACGGCGGGGAGCTGTTTTTT. The encoded protein is CASTTLGALNGGELFF.

The chain employs TRBV28 and TRBJ1-6; D remains ambiguous. The CDR3 length is 14 residues. V was clipped by 5 bases and J by 0 bases, with 5 bases between them. Germline CDR1 MDHEN, CDR2 SYDVKM. CDR3 nucleotides: TGTGCCAGCAGTGGGAGCTCCTATAATTCACCCCTCCACTTT. Its translation: CASSGSSYNSPLHF. Full variable domain (rest looked up from reference TRBV28 and TRBJ1-6): DVKVTQSSRYLVKRTGEKVFLECVQDMDHENMFWYRQDPGLGLRLIYFSYDVKMKEKGDIPEGYSVSREKKERFSLILESASTNQTSMYLCASSGSSYNSPLHFGNGTRLTVT.

The chain joins TRBV11-3 to TRBJ2-5, with D uncertain. The V gene lost 0 bases and the J gene lost 4 bases, with 3 bases spanning the gap. Germline V gene data show CDR1 as SGHNT and CDR2 as YENEEA. The CDR3 has 12 amino acids. The CDR3, as DNA: TGTGCCAGCAGCTTAGACCGAGAGACCCAGTACTTC. This encodes CASSLDRETQYF.

The table lists this clone with a few counts. The gene calls are TRBV7-8 and TRBJ1-6; D not certain. The CDR3 extends over 17 amino acids. Germline values: CDR1 SGHVS, CDR2 FQNEAQ. Between the trimmed V and J ends, which lost 1 base and 0 bases, there was a span of 10 bases. The CDR3 nucleotides are TGTGCCAGCAGCTTAGACCCGGCGGGCTCCTATAATTCACCCCTCCACTTT. Translation: CASSLDPAGSYNSPLHF.

This clone was counted a few times. This rearrangement joins TRBV30 to TRBJ1-2; D might be TRBD1 (5 bases). The CDR3 runs to 12 residues. Trimming shortened V by 4 bases and J by 5 bases, and 11 bases separated the two germline ends. Per the germline V gene, CDR1 is GTSNPN and CDR2 is SVGIG (reference sequence). The CDR3 loop reads CAWTPGGYGYTF. The CDR3 region has the DNA TGTGCCTGGACCCCCGGGGGGTATGGCTACACCTTC.